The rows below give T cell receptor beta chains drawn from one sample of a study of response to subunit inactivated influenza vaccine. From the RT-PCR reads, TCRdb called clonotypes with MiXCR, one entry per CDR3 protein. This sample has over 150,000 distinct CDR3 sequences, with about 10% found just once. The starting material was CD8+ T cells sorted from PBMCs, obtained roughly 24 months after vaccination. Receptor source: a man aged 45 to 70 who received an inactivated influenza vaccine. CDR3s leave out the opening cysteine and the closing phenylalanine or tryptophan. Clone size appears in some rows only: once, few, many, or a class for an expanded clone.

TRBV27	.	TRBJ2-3	ASSILQGAGTDTQY
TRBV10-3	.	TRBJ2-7	ATGTGAYEQN
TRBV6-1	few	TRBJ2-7	ASSRSTPGAYEQY
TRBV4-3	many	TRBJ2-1	ASSPEGLAENNEQF
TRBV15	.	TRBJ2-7	ATSPGAGGYEQY
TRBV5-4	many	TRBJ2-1	ASSPRFLGELF
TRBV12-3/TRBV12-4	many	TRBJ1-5	ASSPGQGDQPQH
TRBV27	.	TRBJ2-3	ASSLAKRGPTQY
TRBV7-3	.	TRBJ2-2	ASSLTPGLPNTGELF
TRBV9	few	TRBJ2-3	ASSEEEYGATDTQY
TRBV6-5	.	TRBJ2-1	ATHRGNEQF
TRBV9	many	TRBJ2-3	ASSVAERELDTQY
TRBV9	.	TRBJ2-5	ASSPWAYQETQY
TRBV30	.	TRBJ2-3	AFFPLRLDTQY
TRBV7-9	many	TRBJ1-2	ASSFGPGLQTYGYT
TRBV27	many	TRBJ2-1	ASSLQGAEQF
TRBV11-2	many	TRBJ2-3	ASSLLALSTDTQY
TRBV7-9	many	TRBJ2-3	ASSASFSGVYTDTQY
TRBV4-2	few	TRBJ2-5	ASSQEFANQETQY
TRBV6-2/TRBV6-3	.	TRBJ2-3	ASTGLADTDTQY
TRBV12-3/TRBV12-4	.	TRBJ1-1	ASSWAGGNEMAF
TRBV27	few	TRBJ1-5	ASSSHRGNQPQH
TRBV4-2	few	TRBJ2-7	ASSQGGQAYEQY
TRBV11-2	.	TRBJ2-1	ASSPRPTGGISYNEQF
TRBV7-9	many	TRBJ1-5	ASSSGNQPQH
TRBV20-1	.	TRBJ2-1	SARGGGASNEQF
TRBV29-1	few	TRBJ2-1	SVEDRARAMNEQF
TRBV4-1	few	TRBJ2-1	ASSPGGRIHEQF